The 27 T cell receptor beta chains below were found in one sample sequenced in a study of T cell responses to AZD1222 COVID-19 vaccine. TCRdb's table, derived via immunoSEQ multiplex PCR, lists solely in-frame clones and lacks some. The sample consists of 150,000 or so clones, 70% to 90% of them appearing once. The sequences come from peripheral blood, collected on day 0 of AZD1222 vaccination. The receptors originated from an adult in good health.

The chain uses TRBV29-1 and TRBJ1-1; 10 bases fit TRBD1. With V trimmed by 6 bases and J by 11 bases, 9 bases remained unmatched. Germline V gene data show CDR1 as SQVTM and CDR2 as ANQGSEA. The CDR3 runs 12 residues. The CDR3 DNA reads as TGCAGCGTCCGGACAGGGGGGATTCGGGCTTTCTTT. Translation: CSVRTGGIRAFF.

This chain connects TRBV7-8 to TRBJ2-3; D gene unclear. The CDR3 is made up of 16 amino acids. CDR1 is SGHVS and CDR2 is FQNEAQ in the germline V gene. The V end lost 7 bases, the J end lost 0 bases, and 17 bases lay between the germline ends. The CDR3 DNA reads TGTGCCAGCATCAAAGGAAGGCCAGTAAGCACAGATACGCAGTATTTT. Residues: CASIKGRPVSTDTQYF.

The chain is built from TRBV18 and TRBJ1-5, with a weak D call TRBD1 (5 bases). Germline V gene sequence: CDR1 KGHSH, CDR2 LQKENI. Trimming stripped 3 bases from V and 4 bases from J, with 13 bases between. This CDR3 is built from 15 residues. The CDR3 sequence is CASSPSWGSNQPQHF. CDR3 nucleotide sequence: TGTGCCAGCTCACCCTCCTGGGGCTCTAATCAGCCCCAGCATTTT.

CDR3 protein: CASSEMSVSGGYTF. Here the CDR3 DNA reads TGTGCCAGCAGTGAGATGAGTGTAAGCGGAGGCTACACCTTC. The V call is TRBV6-1, the J call TRBJ1-2, with D unclear. The V end lost 3 bases, the J end lost 8 bases, and 16 bases lay between the germline ends. Germline CDR1 is MNHNS and CDR2 is SASEGT. The CDR3 spans 14 residues.

This chain links TRBV7-2 with TRBJ2-5; the D is unclear. The V gene's germline CDR1 is SGHTA and CDR2 FQGNSA. The CDR3 length is 13 residues. V was pared by 2 bases and J by 1 base, with 5 bases between. Here the CDR3 reads CASSLMIQETQYF. DNA for the CDR3: TGTGCCAGCAGCTTAATGATCCAAGAGACCCAGTACTTC.

The chain couples TRBV2 to TRBJ1-2, with D possibly being TRBD1 (5 bases). The CDR3 has 14 residues. Trimming shortened V by 9 bases and J by 8 bases, and 22 bases separated the two germline ends. CDR1 and CDR2 (germline): SNHLY, FYNNEI. CDR3 sequence: CARRRVGGGRGYTF. Here the CDR3 DNA reads TGTGCCAGACGAAGGGTAGGCGGGGGGAGAGGCTACACCTTC.

The chain carries TRBV18 and TRBJ2-1; D remains ambiguous. The V gene lost 2 bases and the J gene lost 5 bases, with 10 bases spanning the gap. Per the germline V gene, CDR1 is KGHSH and CDR2 is LQKENI. The CDR3 has 14 residues. This CDR3 is CASSPGRLHNEQFF. CDR3 in DNA: TGTGCCAGCTCACCAGGGCGGCTACACAATGAGCAGTTCTTC.

The chain uses TRBV10-2 and TRBJ2-1; either TRBD1 or TRBD2 may supply D (5 bases each). Germline CDR1 is WSHSY and CDR2 is SAAADI. Trimming left V 8 bases short and J 1 base short, with 12 bases between. The CDR3 contains 14 residues. CDR3 protein: CASRPGPSYNEQFF. The DNA for the CDR3 is TGCGCCAGCCGGCCGGGGCCATCCTACAATGAGCAGTTCTTC.

This chain joins TRBV4-3 and TRBJ2-4; TRBD2 agrees at 8 bases. The CDR3 is made up of 14 amino acids. Trimming at V came to 1 base and at J to 9 bases, leaving 5 bases not matched to a gene. Germline-derived CDR1 and CDR2 are LGHNA and YSLEER. Written as DNA, the CDR3 is TGCGCCAGCAGCCAAGTCAGCGGGAGCGGCATTCAGTACTTC. This gives the protein CASSQVSGSGIQYF.

The rearrangement uses TRBV5-1 and TRBJ2-5; D is uncertain. CDR3 size: 13 residues. Germline lookup yields CDR1 SGHRS and CDR2 YFSETQ. V was cut by 4 bases and J by 5 bases, with 12 bases left in between. As DNA, the CDR3 is TGCGCCAGCAGCCGAGGTGTGACGGAGACCCAGTACTTC. It encodes CASSRGVTETQYF.

The chain employs TRBV6-6 and TRBJ1-2; D is uncertain. Deletions cut 6 bases from V and 4 bases from J, with 9 bases between. CDR1 MNHNY and CDR2 SVGAGI come from the germline V gene (reference sequence). This CDR3 is 12 amino acids long. This chain's CDR3 is CASSYGVYGYTF. CDR3 DNA: TGTGCCAGCAGCTATGGAGTCTATGGCTACACCTTC.

The rearrangement links TRBV30 to TRBJ1-1; unclear D gene. The length of the CDR3 is 13 residues. Deletions cut 1 base from V and 0 bases from J, with 6 bases between. Per germline, CDR1 GTSNPN and CDR2 SVGIG (reference sequence). This chain's CDR3 is CAWSAQLNTEAFF. CDR3 DNA: TGTGCCTGGAGTGCCCAGTTGAACACTGAAGCTTTCTTT.

This clone is a singleton in its sample. This chain joins TRBV6-5 and TRBJ2-1, with D hard to call. The CDR3 is made up of 14 amino acids. Germline CDR1 MNHEY, CDR2 SVGAGI. V lost 5 bases to trimming and J lost 6 bases, with 14 bases between them. CDR3 protein: CASSRLKARNEQFF. CDR3 coding DNA: TGTGCCAGCAGTCGCCTGAAGGCACGCAATGAGCAGTTCTTC.

This sequence joins TRBV10-1 and TRBJ1-2; D remains ambiguous. The V gene lost 0 bases and the J gene lost 6 bases, with 11 bases spanning the gap. The CDR3 consists of 14 residues. Germline CDR1 reads WNHNN; CDR2 reads SYGVQD (reference sequence). Here the CDR3 DNA reads TGCGCCAGCAGTGAGTCCCAGGCAGATAATGGCTACACCTTC. It translates to CASSESQADNGYTF.

V usage is TRBV15 and J usage is TRBJ1-5; D is possibly TRBD1 (5 bases). Germline lookup yields CDR1 LNHNV and CDR2 YYDKDF (reference sequence). V was cut by 0 bases and J by 1 base, with 16 bases left in between. The CDR3 contains 18 residues. The CDR3 DNA reads as TGTGCCACCAGCAGAGATTTAGGATCTTGGGGGAGCAATCAGCCCCAGCATTTT. This gives the protein CATSRDLGSWGSNQPQHF.

This chain uses TRBV11-2 with TRBJ2-2; 9 bases agree with TRBD1. Trimming at V came to 6 bases and at J to 6 bases, leaving 14 bases not matched to a gene. The CDR3 sequence is 17 residues long. Germline loops: CDR1 SGHAT, CDR2 FQNNGV. The DNA of the CDR3 is TGTGCCAGCAGAAACCTAAGGGGACAGGGATCTCCCGGGGAGCTGTTTTTT. It codes for CASRNLRGQGSPGELFF.

This chain links TRBV6-4 with TRBJ2-3, with D hard to call. Trimming removed 3 bases from V and 0 bases from J, with 10 bases in between. Germline CDR1 MRHNA, CDR2 SNTAGT. The CDR3 extends over 15 amino acids. DNA for the CDR3: TGTGCCAGCAGTGAGGGGATAGCTAGCACAGATACGCAGTATTTT. Translating it yields CASSEGIASTDTQYF.

The rearrangement joins TRBV29-1 to TRBJ1-2, with 7 bases aligning to TRBD1. Germline V CDR1 and CDR2: SQVTM, ANQGSEA. The CDR3 has 15 residues. Losses at the gene ends were 2 bases for V and 2 bases for J; bases not matched to a gene: 8. The CDR3 nucleotides read TGCAGCGTTGAATTACAGGGGTTCCTCAACTATGGCTACACCTTC. Amino acids: CSVELQGFLNYGYTF. The full variable domain, rest sourced from reference TRBV29-1 and TRBJ1-2, is SAVISQKPSRDICQRGTSLTIQCQVDSQVTMMFWYRQQPGQSLTLIATANQGSEATYESGFVIDKFPISRPNLTFSTLTVSNMSPEDSSIYLCSVELQGFLNYGYTFGSGTRLTVV.

The V gene is TRBV7-7, the J gene TRBJ2-7; D possibly corresponds to TRBD2 (6 bases). Trimming pared 5 bases from V and 0 bases from J, leaving 26 bases between. Germline values: CDR1 SSHAT, CDR2 FNYEAQ (reference sequence). CDR3 size: 19 residues. The CDR3 loop reads CASSPLPPGCSGPSYEQYF. CDR3 coding DNA: TGTGCCAGCAGCCCCTTACCTCCTGGCTGTAGCGGACCCTCCTACGAGCAGTACTTC.

The table lists this clone with a count of one. The chain has TRBV3-1 (or the pseudogene TRBV3-2) and TRBJ2-7; possibly TRBD1 for D (5 bases). Germline CDR1 reads LGHDT; CDR2 reads YNNKEL (reference sequence). CDR3 length: 13 residues. V shed 3 bases and J shed 5 bases, with 11 bases lying between them. Here the CDR3 DNA reads TGTGCCAGCAGCCAGTTGACAGTCCACGAGCAGTACTTC. Its translation: CASSQLTVHEQYF.

The chain employs TRBV20-1 and TRBJ2-1; TRBD2 matches at 11 bases. With 3 bases clipped from V and 7 bases from J, the junction kept 8 bases outside the gene matches. Germline V gene lookup returns CDR1 DFQATT and CDR2 SNEGSKA (reference sequence). The CDR3 contains 15 residues. The CDR3 loop is CSASTLAGGGNEQFF. The CDR3, as DNA: TGCAGTGCTAGTACCCTAGCGGGAGGTGGGAATGAGCAGTTCTTC.

The V call is TRBV6-5, the J call TRBJ1-2, with a weak D call TRBD1 (6 bases). Trimming took 8 bases from V and 4 from J, leaving 20 bases between them. Germline V gene sequence: CDR1 MNHEY, CDR2 SVGAGI. This CDR3 region has 15 residues. The CDR3 loop is CASVSITGSSYGYTF. CDR3 coding DNA: TGTGCCAGCGTCTCCATTACAGGGTCTAGCTATGGCTACACCTTC.

This sequence joins TRBV5-1 and TRBJ2-7; TRBD2 matches at 9 bases. CDR1 is SGHRS, CDR2 YFSETQ, per germline. V lost 5 bases, J lost 3 bases, and 9 bases stayed unmatched. This CDR3 comprises 15 residues. Here the CDR3 reads CASRPESGRRYEQYF. The CDR3 nucleotides read TGCGCCAGCAGACCCGAAAGCGGGAGGCGCTACGAGCAGTACTTC.

The chain is built from TRBV29-1 and TRBJ2-3; D tentatively fits TRBD1 or TRBD2 (5 bases each). V was clipped by 8 bases and J by 7 bases, with 13 bases between them. There are 11 residues in the CDR3. CDR1 and CDR2 from the germline V gene are SQVTM and ANQGSEA. CDR3: CSPRWGNTQYF. As DNA, the CDR3 is TGCAGCCCACGATGGGGGAATACGCAGTATTTT.

The rearrangement uses TRBV3-1 (or the pseudogene TRBV3-2) and TRBJ2-6, with a tentative D call TRBD1 (6 bases). Trimming shortened V by 11 bases and J by 3 bases, and 23 bases separated the two germline ends. There are 17 residues in the CDR3. CDR1 is LGHDT and CDR2 is YNNKEL in the germline V gene (reference sequence). The CDR3 bases are TGTGCCGTAGGCTCAGGGGTGGTTGGCCATGGGGCCAACGTCCTGACTTTC. Residues: CAVGSGVVGHGANVLTF.

The chain employs TRBV19 and TRBJ1-1, with D hard to call. Trimming stripped 5 bases from V and 5 bases from J, with 9 bases between. The germline V gene has CDR1 LNHDA and CDR2 SQIVND (reference sequence). This CDR3 spans 12 amino acids. The CDR3 coding sequence is TGTGCCAGTAGTCCCAGCAGTACTGAAGCTTTCTTT. This translates into CASSPSSTEAFF. The whole variable domain, remainder taken from reference TRBV19 and TRBJ1-1, is DGGITQSPKYLFRKEGQNVTLSCEQNLNHDAMYWYRQDPGQGLRLIYYSQIVNDFQKGDIAEGYSVSREKKESFPLTVTSAQKNPTAFYLCASSPSSTEAFFGQGTRLTVV.

DNA for the CDR3: TGTGCCAGCAGCTTACAGGGTGGCAATCAGCCCCAGCATTTT. This codes for CASSLQGGNQPQHF. The chain uses TRBV7-2 and TRBJ1-5, with TRBD1 as a possible D gene (5 bases). The CDR3 spans 14 residues. CDR1 is SGHTA and CDR2 is FQGNSA in the germline V gene. V lost 2 bases and J lost 2, with 7 bases in between.